This T cell receptor beta chain was retrieved from a study of cytomegalovirus exposure and HLA in healthy donors. Whole-study findings and limits: There were fewer than 200 TCR beta chains listed as cytomegalovirus-associated. TCR beta V segments were, for the most part, productive about 90% or about 30% of the time in an earlier analysis. Likely technical artifact: a cluster of highly shared sequence variants.

Comment on this clone: What it binds is not known.

PCR primers comprised 60 Vbeta and 13 Jbeta primers. Profiling relied on immunoSEQ multiplex PCR, and the TCRdb table lists in-frame clones only, not all of them. The data contain about 160,000 clones, roughly 80% of them singletons. This clonotype originated in a woman in her twenties or thirties in good health and CMV-seropositive. The sample taken for sequencing was PBMCs.

The CDR3 spells CAWKRGIVNTEAFF. As DNA, the CDR3 is TGTGCCTGGAAGCGGGGGATTGTGAACACTGAAGCTTTCTTT. The chain uses TRBV30 and TRBJ1-1, with a weak D call TRBD1 (5 bases). The germline V gene encodes CDR1 GTSNPN and CDR2 SVGIG (reference sequence). The CDR3 is 14 residues long. The germline V and J ends were trimmed by 4 bases and 0 bases, with 12 bases remaining between them.